This T cell receptor beta chain originates from a study of blood T cell repertoires in COVID-19. Turning to the study itself: PBMCs, B-cell-depleted T cells, or T cells were the source of the cDNA or gDNA that made up the material.

Germline CDR1 MGHRA, CDR2 YSYEKL. The CDR3 has 12 amino acids. V lost 1 base to trimming and J lost 8 bases, with 5 bases between them. In the source study's methods: Estimated nucleated cell counts came from reference gene primer amplification. Produced via immunoSEQ multiplex PCR; TCRdb's table is partial and in-frame only. V and J calls and clone size come straight from that table; D and trimming were deduced from the DNA. The sample consists of around 160,000 clones, more than 90% of them appearing once. The receptor comes from a man aged 55 to 69 with active or convalescent COVID-19. This rearrangement joins TRBV4-1 to TRBJ2-2; no clear D. Input material: peripheral blood. CDR3 in DNA: TGCGCCAGCAGCCAAGTACTAGGGGAGCTGTTTTTT. It encodes CASSQVLGELFF.